This T cell receptor beta chain was profiled in a study of T cells after yellow fever vaccination. Study findings and constraints: A minor fraction of clonotypes spanned both CD4 and CD8 compartments. The booster response re-showed most primary clones: approximately 95% CD4, 88% CD8.

Worth noting for this clonotype: The antigen is undetermined.

TCRdb ran MiXCR on the 5' RACE reads and lists one entry per CDR3 protein. The table has about 340,000 distinct CDR3 sequences, under 15% seen once. The germline V and J ends were trimmed by 7 bases and 6 bases, with 14 bases remaining between them. The CDR3 contains 13 residues. Germline loops: CDR1 MNHEY, CDR2 SVGEGT. The rearrangement joins TRBV6-2 or TRBV6-3 to TRBJ2-3, with a tentative D call TRBD2 (5 bases). Sequences were derived from CD4+ T cells sorted from PBMCs, sampled 15 days after the yellow fever booster vaccination. This TCR was sampled from a man aged 18 to 30 who received the YFV17D yellow fever vaccine. The CDR3 loop is CASNPGERDTQYF. For the CDR3, the DNA is TGTGCCAGCAACCCCGGGGAGAGGGATACGCAGTATTTT.